This TCR beta chain was identified during a study of blood T cells in healthy people across ages. Per sample, extraction of total RNA gave at least 5.5 micrograms in every case. This CDR3 is 11 amino acids long. Germline V gives CDR1 MDHEN, CDR2 SYDVKM. For the second PCR, which ran for roughly 6 to 12 cycles, a sample-barcoded 5' primer and a J-beta primer mix were used. TCRdb redid the calling of the 5' RACE reads with MiXCR, one entry per CDR3 protein. The sample holds 500,000 to 600,000 distinct CDR3 sequences; roughly 28% are singletons and the top ten take around 20%. The source is a woman aged 70 to 79 in good health. The chain employs TRBV28 and TRBJ2-1; TRBD1 matches 10 bases. The J call may be in error: the DNA end matches TRBJ2-7 better. Sequences were obtained from blood. CDR3 nucleotide sequence: TGTGAAACCGGGACAGGGGACGAGCAGTACTTC. This sequence encodes CETGTGDEQYF.